The T cell receptor beta chain under discussion was sequenced for a study of identical twins. General study results and limits: Low generation probability was overrepresented in out-of-frame alpha sequences shared by twins. The models gave estimates that fell short of the out-of-frame TCR alpha sharing seen in monozygotic twins.

One entry per CDR3 protein, called by TCRdb with MiXCR from the 5' RACE reads. The sample consists of 400,000 or so distinct CDR3 sequences, around 9.7% of them appearing once. There are many counts of this clonotype. Its antigen remains unidentified. Germline V gene sequence: CDR1 SGHRS, CDR2 YFSETQ. The CDR3 covers 13 residues. V gave up 0 bases and J gave up 8 bases, with 11 bases separating them. The sequence was collected from a woman between 45 and 60 years old in good health. The chain has TRBV5-1 and TRBJ1-1, with D unresolved. Sequences were obtained from naive T cells sorted from blood. The CDR3 sequence is CASSLGVGPEAFF. CDR3 DNA sequence: TGCGCCAGCAGCTTGGGCGTCGGGCCCGAAGCTTTCTTT.